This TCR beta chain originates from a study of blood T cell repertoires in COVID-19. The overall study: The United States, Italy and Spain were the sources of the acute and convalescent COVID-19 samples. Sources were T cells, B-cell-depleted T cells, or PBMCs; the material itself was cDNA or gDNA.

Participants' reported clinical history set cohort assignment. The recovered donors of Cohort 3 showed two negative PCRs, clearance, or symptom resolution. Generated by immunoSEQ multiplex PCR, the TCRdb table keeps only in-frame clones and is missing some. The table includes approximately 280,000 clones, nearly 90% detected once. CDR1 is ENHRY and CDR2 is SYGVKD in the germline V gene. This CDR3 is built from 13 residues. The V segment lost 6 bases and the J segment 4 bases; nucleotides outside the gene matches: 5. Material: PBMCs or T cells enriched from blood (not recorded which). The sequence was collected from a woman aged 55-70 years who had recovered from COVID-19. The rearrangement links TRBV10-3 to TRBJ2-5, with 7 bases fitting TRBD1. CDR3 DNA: TGTGCCATCAGCAGACAGGGTGGAGAGACCCAGTACTTC. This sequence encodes CAISRQGGETQYF.